This TCR beta chain comes out of a study of technical replicates of blood from a few donors. The CDR3 runs 16 residues. Germline lookup yields CDR1 SGHTA and CDR2 FQGNSA. Trimming at V came to 3 bases and at J to 7 bases, leaving 6 bases not matched to a gene. Sequenced by immunoSEQ multiplex PCR; TCRdb stores in-frame clones only, minus some. In the table there are about 97,000 clones, just over 95% of which are singletons. Material for sequencing was T cells isolated from PBMCs. The clonotype was recovered from a human donor in good health. The V gene is TRBV7-2, the J gene TRBJ2-1; 13 nucleotides line up with TRBD2. CDR3 nucleotide sequence: TGTGCCAGCAGCTTTATACTAGCGGGAGGGGTAAATGAGCAGTTCTTC. This gives the protein CASSFILAGGVNEQFF.